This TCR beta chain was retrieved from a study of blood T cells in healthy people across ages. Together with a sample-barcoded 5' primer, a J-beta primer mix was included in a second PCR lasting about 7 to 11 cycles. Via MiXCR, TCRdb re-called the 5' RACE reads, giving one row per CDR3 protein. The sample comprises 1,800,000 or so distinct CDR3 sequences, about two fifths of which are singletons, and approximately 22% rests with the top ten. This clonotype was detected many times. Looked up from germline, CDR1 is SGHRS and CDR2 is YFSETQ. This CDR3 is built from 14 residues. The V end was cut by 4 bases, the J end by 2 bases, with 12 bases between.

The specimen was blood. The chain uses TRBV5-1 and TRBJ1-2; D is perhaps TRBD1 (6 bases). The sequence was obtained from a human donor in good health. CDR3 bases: TGCGCCAGCAGCCCCCAACAGGGAAACTATGGCTACACCTTC. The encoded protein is CASSPQQGNYGYTF.